The 30 T cell receptor beta chains reported below all come from one sample, sequenced in a study of shared clonotypes between healthy human individuals. The assay was immunoSEQ multiplex PCR, and TCRdb's table has in-frame clones only and misses some. Seen here are about 2.4 million clones, approximately 93% observed once, and the top ten hold 0.36%. Material for sequencing was naive CD4+ T cells from PBMCs. Subset here: CD45RA+ positively selected. These receptor sequences come from a man aged 18-30 years in good health. Some clones in this sample may be carry-over from other donors' samples.

CDR3 DNA sequence: TGTGCCAGCAGCGGACTAGCGGGGGCAGATACGCAGTATTTT. Protein product: CASSGLAGADTQYF. The rearrangement links TRBV6-1 to TRBJ2-3, with 13 bases identical to TRBD2. This CDR3 comprises 14 residues. Germline CDR1 reads MNHNS; CDR2 reads SASEGT. The J segment lost 4 bases and the V segment lost 6 bases, leaving 1 base of the junction unmatched.

The chain couples TRBV15 to TRBJ1-1; D gene ambiguous. V shed 8 bases and J shed 7 bases, with 23 bases lying between them. This CDR3 is 15 amino acids long. Germline V lookup: CDR1 LNHNV, CDR2 YYDKDF (reference sequence). The CDR3 nucleotides read TGTGCCACCGGATCCAGGAAGGGATGGATGAGTGAAGCTTTCTTT. Translation: CATGSRKGWMSEAFF.

The rearrangement links TRBV28 to TRBJ2-1; D might be TRBD2 (5 bases). The germline V gene has CDR1 MDHEN and CDR2 SYDVKM. V was trimmed by 3 bases and J by 6 bases, leaving 15 bases between them. This CDR3 is built from 15 residues. The CDR3 loop reads CASSFRGLGVNEQFF. CDR3 in DNA: TGTGCCAGCAGTTTTCGGGGTCTCGGGGTCAATGAGCAGTTCTTC.

This clone was detected only once. The chain employs TRBV19 and TRBJ1-5, with D uncertain. Germline lookup yields CDR1 LNHDA and CDR2 SQIVND (reference sequence). The V end lost 5 bases, the J end lost 3 bases, and 14 bases lay between the germline ends. The CDR3 sequence is 15 residues long. The CDR3: CASSSPGRNNQPQHF. CDR3 coding DNA: TGTGCCAGTAGTTCCCCGGGCAGAAACAATCAGCCCCAGCATTTT.

The chain joins TRBV9 to TRBJ2-1; 10 nucleotides match TRBD2. V was clipped by 2 bases and J by 8 bases; unmatched bases: 10. The germline gives CDR1 SGDLS, CDR2 YYNGEE. The CDR3 is 16 residues long. The DNA of the CDR3 is TGTGCCAGCAGCGTTCTAGCGGGGGCCAGAATGGATGAGCAGTTCTTC. It specifies CASSVLAGARMDEQFF. Complete variable domain (other parts from reference TRBV9 and TRBJ2-1): DSGVTQTPKHLITATGQRVTLRCSPRSGDLSVYWYQQSLDQGLQFLIQYYNGEERAKGNILERFSAQQFPDLHSELNLSSLELGDSALYFCASSVLAGARMDEQFFGPGTRLTVL.

This chain links TRBV7-3 with TRBJ2-1, with TRBD2 matching over 11 bases. The V gene's germline CDR1 is SGHTA and CDR2 FQGTGA. V shed 1 base and J 10 bases; nucleotides not matched to a gene: 6. The CDR3 spans 15 residues. The CDR3, as DNA: TGTGCCAGCAGCTTAAGTAGCGGGAGGGCCCAAGAGCAGTTCTTC. Translated: CASSLSSGRAQEQFF.

V usage is TRBV5-1 and J usage is TRBJ1-5, with TRBD1 identical over 11 bases. V was clipped by 4 bases and J by 8 bases; unmatched bases: 5. The CDR3 is 14 residues long. Germline V CDR1 and CDR2: SGHRS, YFSETQ. The chain's CDR3 is CASSVGQGVEPQHF. Here the CDR3 DNA reads TGCGCCAGCAGCGTGGGACAGGGGGTAGAGCCCCAGCATTTT.

This clone showed up just once. The V and J genes are TRBV6-5 and TRBJ2-7; D not resolved. Per the germline V gene, CDR1 is MNHEY and CDR2 is SVGAGI. The V end lost 6 bases, the J end lost 7 bases, and 22 bases lay between the germline ends. The CDR3 runs to 15 residues. The CDR3 region is CASSQRPRNPGEQYF. The CDR3 bases are TGTGCCAGCAGCCAAAGGCCCAGGAACCCTGGGGAGCAGTACTTC.

Turning to this clone: The sample holds other DNA sequences that translate to the same CDR3. V gene TRBV27 combines with J gene TRBJ1-3; unclear D gene. Trimming took 4 bases from V and 0 from J, leaving 7 bases between them. This CDR3 has 14 residues. Germline CDR1 MNHEY, CDR2 SMNVEV (reference sequence). CDR3 region: CASSSAGSGNTIYF. The CDR3 DNA is TGTGCCAGCAGTTCCGCGGGCTCTGGAAACACCATATATTTT.

A word on this clone: Other DNA sequences within the sample encode an identical CDR3. This sequence joins TRBV9 and TRBJ2-7; the D is unclear. This CDR3 has 14 amino acids. Trimming took 1 base from V and 0 from J, leaving 8 bases between them. The germline V gene encodes CDR1 SGDLS and CDR2 YYNGEE. CDR3 loop: CASSVTGSSYEQYF. The CDR3 DNA sequence: TGTGCCAGCAGCGTAACGGGCAGCTCCTACGAGCAGTACTTC.

The chain joins TRBV6-5 to TRBJ1-2; D is possibly TRBD1 (6 bases). The V end lost 7 bases, the J end lost 2 bases, and 11 bases lay between the germline ends. Germline CDR1 and CDR2: MNHEY and SVGAGI. The CDR3 extends over 13 amino acids. The CDR3 bases are TGTGCCAGCATCCTCGACAGGAACTATGGCTACACCTTC. This translates into CASILDRNYGYTF.

V and J are TRBV6-6 and TRBJ1-2, with 8 nucleotides matching TRBD1. The trim removed 4 bases at V and 8 bases at J, leaving 9 bases unmatched. Per germline, CDR1 MNHNY and CDR2 SVGAGI (reference sequence). This CDR3 has 14 amino acids. The CDR3 sequence: CASSSSDRASGYTF. The CDR3 DNA sequence: TGTGCCAGCAGTTCGTCGGACAGGGCAAGCGGCTACACCTTC.

This clone was recorded a few times. Other DNA variants within this sample encode the same CDR3. The chain combines TRBV30 with TRBJ1-3; D remains ambiguous. Germline lookup yields CDR1 GTSNPN and CDR2 SVGIG (reference sequence). Trimming took 0 bases from V and 3 from J, leaving 6 bases between them. CDR3 length equals 13 residues. This CDR3 is CAWSVQGGNTIYF. The CDR3 DNA follows: TGTGCCTGGAGTGTGCAAGGTGGAAACACCATATATTTT.

The chain joins TRBV18 to TRBJ1-1; D remains unclear. V was pared by 1 base and J by 4 bases, with 10 bases between. The CDR3 sequence is 14 residues long. CDR1 and CDR2 (germline): KGHSH, LQKENI. For the CDR3, the DNA is TGTGCCAGCTCACCACTCACGGAAGCCACTGAAGCTTTCTTT. This gives the protein CASSPLTEATEAFF.

The chain couples TRBV4-3 to TRBJ2-2; 7 bases line up with TRBD2. CDR3 length equals 15 residues. From germline, CDR1 is LGHNA and CDR2 YSLEER. Trimming cost V 0 bases and J 7 bases; bases outside gene matches: 5. The CDR3 DNA follows: TGCGCCAGCAGCCAAGATATGGGGAGGGGCGGGGAGCTGTTTTTT. Protein sequence: CASSQDMGRGGELFF.

J is TRBJ2-5 and V is TRBV4-1; 11 bases fit TRBD2. CDR3 length equals 16 residues. Trimming took 1 base from V and 4 from J; bases not matched to a gene: 5. CDR1 and CDR2 (germline): MGHRA, YSYEKL. The CDR3 bases are TGCGCCAGCAGCCAAGTCCTAGCGGGAGGTGGAGAGACCCAGTACTTC. Its protein product is CASSQVLAGGGETQYF.

The chain combines TRBV5-1 with TRBJ2-1; D may be TRBD1 or TRBD2 (6 bases each). The V gene's germline CDR1 is SGHRS and CDR2 YFSETQ. The CDR3 spans 16 residues. V lost 8 bases, J lost 4 bases, and 22 bases lay in between. The CDR3 coding sequence is TGCGCCAGTGTCGAGGGCGAGGGGGGTTGGTACAATGAGCAGTTCTTC. This encodes CASVEGEGGWYNEQFF.

CDR3 region: CASSLAGSGGNTIYF. The DNA for the CDR3 is TGTGCCAGCAGCTTAGCGGGGTCGGGAGGAAACACCATATATTTT. The chain uses TRBV7-9 and TRBJ1-3; D gene uncertain. The CDR3 length is 15 residues. CDR1 and CDR2 from the germline V gene are SEHNR and FQNEAQ (reference sequence). V was shortened by 0 bases and J by 4 bases, with 10 bases between the two germline ends.

This chain links TRBV5-4 with TRBJ2-5; D is unresolved. The V end lost 4 bases, the J end lost 2 bases, and 12 bases lay between the germline ends. This CDR3 region has 14 residues. Germline V lookup: CDR1 SGHNT, CDR2 YYREEE (reference sequence). This chain's CDR3 is CASSRGPVQETQYF. Here the CDR3 DNA reads TGTGCCAGCAGCCGCGGACCGGTACAAGAGACCCAGTACTTC.

This chain connects TRBV15 to TRBJ2-3, with TRBD2 as a possible D gene (6 bases). Trimming removed 8 bases from V and 0 bases from J, with 12 bases in between. The CDR3 is 14 amino acids. Germline values: CDR1 LNHNV, CDR2 YYDKDF (reference sequence). CDR3 amino acids: CATRESPSTDTQYF. Written as DNA, the CDR3 is TGTGCCACCCGGGAGTCCCCTAGCACAGATACGCAGTATTTT.

The chain joins TRBV27 to TRBJ2-5; D is uncertain. This CDR3 is 13 amino acids long. Trimming took off 0 bases at V and 7 bases at J, with 9 bases between the two ends. CDR1 and CDR2 (germline): MNHEY, SMNVEV (reference sequence). CDR3 coding DNA: TGTGCCAGCAGTTTATCACCCACCTGGACCCAGTACTTC. Translated, it gives CASSLSPTWTQYF.

The table lists this clone with a count of one. This chain connects TRBV28 to TRBJ1-2, with TRBD1 identical over 7 bases. The CDR3 totals 15 residues. CDR1 is MDHEN, CDR2 SYDVKM, per germline. The trim removed 4 bases at V and 0 bases at J, leaving 5 bases unmatched. This CDR3 is CASSSSGGSNYGYTF. The CDR3 coding sequence is TGTGCCAGCAGTTCCTCAGGGGGGTCTAACTATGGCTACACCTTC.

V and J are TRBV5-1 and TRBJ1-1; D unresolved. This CDR3 comprises 13 residues. Germline CDR1 SGHRS, CDR2 YFSETQ. The V and J ends lost 0 bases and 2 bases respectively, with 5 bases between them. The CDR3 here is CASSLDYNTEAFF. The CDR3 DNA reads as TGCGCCAGCAGCTTGGATTATAACACTGAAGCTTTCTTT.

This clone was seen just once. V gene TRBV28 combines with J gene TRBJ2-3, with TRBD1 matching 8 bases. Per germline, CDR1 MDHEN and CDR2 SYDVKM. The CDR3 is 13 residues long. Unmatched junction bases numbered 4, after V lost 6 bases and J lost 5 bases. Written as DNA, the CDR3 is TGTGCCAGCAGCACGACAGGGGTAGATACGCAGTATTTT. Translating it yields CASSTTGVDTQYF.

The chain employs TRBV28 and TRBJ2-7, with D unclear. CDR1 and CDR2 from the germline V gene are MDHEN and SYDVKM. Trimming shortened V by 8 bases and J by 5 bases, and 7 bases separated the two germline ends. CDR3 length: 10 amino acids. The CDR3 DNA follows: TGTGCCAGCGGCCTAAACGAGCAGTACTTC. Its protein is CASGLNEQYF. Full variable domain (outside the CDR3, taken from reference TRBV28 and TRBJ2-7): DVKVTQSSRYLVKRTGEKVFLECVQDMDHENMFWYRQDPGLGLRLIYFSYDVKMKEKGDIPEGYSVSREKKERFSLILESASTNQTSMYLCASGLNEQYFGPGTRLTVT.

The rearrangement links TRBV28 to TRBJ2-3; D might be TRBD2 (6 bases). This CDR3 has 14 residues. Looked up from germline, CDR1 is MDHEN and CDR2 is SYDVKM. Trimming stripped 7 bases from V and 2 bases from J, with 13 bases between. DNA for the CDR3: TGTGCCAGCAACGGCGGGACCTCCACAGATACGCAGTATTTT. Translating gives CASNGGTSTDTQYF.

The chain is built from TRBV6-1 and TRBJ1-1, with 7 bases matching TRBD1. The CDR3 contains 15 residues. The V gene's germline CDR1 is MNHNS and CDR2 SASEGT. J lost 1 base, V lost 7 bases, and 9 bases had no gene match. Here the CDR3 DNA reads TGTGCCAGCATCGTCCCCGGGACAGAGAACACTGAAGCTTTCTTT. It yields the protein CASIVPGTENTEAFF.

J is TRBJ2-7 and V is TRBV10-1, with 10 bases identical to TRBD1. The germline CDR1 and CDR2 sequences are WNHNN and SYGVQD (reference sequence). V was clipped by 4 bases and J by 9 bases; unmatched bases: 9. This CDR3 region has 14 residues. In nucleotides, the CDR3 is TGCGCCAGCAGTGGTGACAGGGGGCGCAAGGGGCAGTACTTC. Translated: CASSGDRGRKGQYF.

The gene calls are TRBV5-1 and TRBJ2-6; D possibly corresponds to TRBD2 (6 bases). From germline, CDR1 is SGHRS and CDR2 YFSETQ. This CDR3 is built from 16 residues. The V end lost 4 bases, the J end lost 0 bases, and 11 bases lay between the germline ends. The CDR3 DNA follows: TGCGCCAGCAGCACCGGGGGTCCCTCTGGGGCCAACGTCCTGACTTTC. It translates to CASSTGGPSGANVLTF.

The chain has TRBV2 and TRBJ2-7; a weak D match, TRBD1 (6 bases). The CDR3 length is 14 residues. The V gene lost 6 bases and the J gene lost 12 bases, with 24 bases spanning the gap. Germline CDR1 reads SNHLY; CDR2 reads FYNNEI. The CDR3 region is CASSLTGSLIGRYF. The CDR3 DNA reads as TGTGCCAGCAGCTTGACAGGCTCTCTTATTGGTCGGTACTTC. Full variable domain (remainder filled in from reference TRBV2 and TRBJ2-7): EPEVTQTPSHQVTQMGQEVILRCVPISNHLYFYWYRQILGQKVEFLVSFYNNEISEKSEIFDDQFSVERPDGSNFTLKIRSTKLEDSAMYFCASSLTGSLIGRYFGPGTRLTVT.